This passage covers 31 T cell receptor beta chains from one sample sequenced in a study of shared clonotypes between healthy human individuals. Sequencing used immunoSEQ multiplex PCR; TCRdb keeps in-frame clones, though not all of them. The sample includes about 510,000 clones, about four fifths of them seen just once. Source material: PBMCs. The receptors originated from a woman aged 40 to 50 in good health. Some clones in this sample may be carry-over from other donors' samples.

As to this clone: A far larger clone is just one base off, so this is likely a read error. This sequence joins TRBV12-5 and TRBJ1-1, with unresolved D. CDR1 and CDR2 from the germline V gene are LGHNT and FRNRAP. The CDR3 is 12 amino acids. Trimming cost V 6 bases and J 6 bases, with 11 bases left between them. CDR3 bases: TGTGCTAGTGGCTACGGCAGATCTGAAGCTTTCTTT. This encodes CASGYGRSEAFF.

The chain carries TRBV5-6 and TRBJ1-5; maybe TRBD1 (5 bases). The CDR3 runs to 15 residues. Trimming pared 1 base from V and 4 bases from J, leaving 12 bases between. The germline V gene has CDR1 SGHDT and CDR2 YYEEEE. The chain's CDR3 is CASSLSGTQNQPQHF. The CDR3 coding sequence is TGTGCCAGCAGCTTGTCTGGGACCCAGAATCAGCCCCAGCATTTT.

The rearrangement links TRBV28 to TRBJ2-7, with a possible D match to TRBD2 (5 bases). CDR1 is MDHEN and CDR2 is SYDVKM in the germline V gene. The CDR3 contains 15 residues. V was clipped by 4 bases and J by 9 bases, with 22 bases between them. CDR3 bases: TGTGCCAGCAGTTCCTCCTCACTAGTGTACGAGCCGCAGTACTTC. It specifies CASSSSSLVYEPQYF. The full variable domain, with the rest looked up from reference TRBV28 and TRBJ2-7, is DVKVTQSSRYLVKRTGEKVFLECVQDMDHENMFWYRQDPGLGLRLIYFSYDVKMKEKGDIPEGYSVSREKKERFSLILESASTNQTSMYLCASSSSSLVYEPQYFGPGTRLTVT.

The genes are TRBV7-2 and TRBJ2-7; 15 positions agree with TRBD2. The V gene end was trimmed by 5 bases and the J gene end by 4 bases; junction bases not matched to a gene: 9. The germline CDR1 and CDR2 sequences are SGHTA and FQGNSA. There are 17 residues in the CDR3. The CDR3 spells CASSARTSGRAWYEQYF. The CDR3 coding sequence is TGTGCCAGCAGCGCACGGACTAGCGGGAGGGCCTGGTACGAGCAGTACTTC.

This clone was picked up one time. The J gene is TRBJ2-1, the V gene TRBV5-1; 7 bases are shared with TRBD2. The CDR3 spans 13 residues. Losses at the gene ends were 2 bases for V and 6 bases for J; bases not matched to a gene: 2. From germline, CDR1 is SGHRS and CDR2 YFSETQ. The CDR3 DNA follows: TGCGCCAGCAGCTTAGGGACTACCAATGAGCAGTTCTTC. The encoded protein is CASSLGTTNEQFF. Looking up the rest from reference TRBV5-1 and TRBJ2-1 gives the full variable domain: KAGVTQTPRYLIKTRGQQVTLSCSPISGHRSVSWYQQTPGQGLQFLFEYFSETQRNKGNFPGRFSGRQFSNSRSEMNVSTLELGDSALYLCASSLGTTNEQFFGPGTRLTVL.

The gene calls are TRBV27 and TRBJ2-3; 7 bases agree with TRBD2. The CDR3 consists of 15 residues. J gave up 2 bases and V 5 bases, and 7 bases lay outside the gene matches. Germline-derived CDR1 and CDR2 are MNHEY and SMNVEV (reference sequence). The CDR3 sequence is CASSPGTIPTDTQYF. CDR3 nucleotide sequence: TGTGCCAGCAGTCCCGGGACTATCCCCACAGATACGCAGTATTTT.

The chain employs TRBV5-1 and TRBJ2-7; D is ambiguous. The V gene's germline CDR1 is SGHRS and CDR2 YFSETQ. Between the trimmed V and J ends, which lost 4 bases and 1 base, there was a span of 9 bases. This CDR3 contains 13 residues. CDR3 sequence: CASSPWGSYEQYF. DNA of the CDR3: TGCGCCAGCAGCCCGTGGGGATCCTACGAGCAGTACTTC.

The rearrangement links TRBV7-8 to TRBJ1-5, with D possibly TRBD1 on 5 matching bases. The germline V gene encodes CDR1 SGHVS and CDR2 FQNEAQ. Trimming removed 1 base at V and 1 base at J, with 14 bases between. The CDR3 covers 17 residues. CDR3 nucleotides: TGTGCCAGCAGCTTAGTGGTTGGCGGGGGAAGCAATCAGCCCCAGCATTTT. Translating it yields CASSLVVGGGSNQPQHF.

V gene TRBV6-6 combines with J gene TRBJ2-5, with no clear D. Germline assignment: CDR1 MNHNY and CDR2 SVGAGI (reference sequence). The CDR3 covers 15 residues. V lost 2 bases and J lost 0, with 10 bases in between. DNA for the CDR3: TGTGCCAGCAGTTACCAGGCCCCGTACCAAGAGACCCAGTACTTC. Its protein is CASSYQAPYQETQYF.

The V gene is TRBV5-4, the J gene TRBJ2-1; 15 bases are shared with TRBD2. In germline, CDR1 is SGHNT, CDR2 YYREEE (reference sequence). The CDR3 is 16 residues long. Losses at the gene ends were 3 bases for V and 7 bases for J; bases not matched to a gene: 5. CDR3 residues: CASSSWTSGRGNEQFF. CDR3 nucleotide sequence: TGTGCCAGCAGCTCCTGGACTAGCGGGAGGGGGAATGAGCAGTTCTTC.

This clone was observed once. The chain employs TRBV19 and TRBJ2-1, with D possibly being TRBD2 (5 bases). Per germline, CDR1 LNHDA and CDR2 SQIVND (reference sequence). Trimming took off 5 bases at V and 10 bases at J, with 21 bases between the two ends. CDR3 length: 15 amino acids. The CDR3 nucleotides read TGTGCCAGTAGTGCTAGTCTAGCAGGACGACACGAGCAGTTCTTC. This codes for CASSASLAGRHEQFF. The full variable domain, rest sourced from reference TRBV19 and TRBJ2-1, is DGGITQSPKYLFRKEGQNVTLSCEQNLNHDAMYWYRQDPGQGLRLIYYSQIVNDFQKGDIAEGYSVSREKKESFPLTVTSAQKNPTAFYLCASSASLAGRHEQFFGPGTRLTVL.

This chain links TRBV28 with TRBJ1-4; D possibly corresponds to TRBD1 (5 bases). The CDR3 has 13 residues. CDR1 is MDHEN and CDR2 is SYDVKM in the germline V gene. Trimming removed 6 bases at V and 8 bases at J, with 13 bases between. As DNA, the CDR3 is TGTGCCAGCAGCCCCGGGACGGTGGAAAAACTGTTTTTT. Translating it yields CASSPGTVEKLFF.

Details on this clone: It is likely a read error: a sequence one base away is far more abundant. The V gene is TRBV10-2, the J gene TRBJ2-5, with unresolved D. Germline loops: CDR1 WSHSY, CDR2 SAAADI. The ends were cut back, 5 bases at V and 7 bases at J, with 17 bases in the middle. CDR3 length: 14 residues. The CDR3 region is CASSNNRRDGTQYF. DNA for the CDR3: TGCGCCAGCAGTAACAACCGGCGAGATGGGACCCAGTACTTC.

The chain carries TRBV18 and TRBJ1-1, with a possible D match to TRBD1 (6 bases). Trimming removed 3 bases at V and 0 bases at J, with 20 bases between. This CDR3 region has 18 residues. Germline V gene lookup returns CDR1 KGHSH and CDR2 LQKENI. CDR3 region: CASSPRLSGQGMNTEAFF. The CDR3 nucleotides read TGTGCCAGCTCACCTCGCTTATCGGGACAAGGGATGAACACTGAAGCTTTCTTT.

The chain joins TRBV5-5 to TRBJ1-5; TRBD1 might be the D (6 bases). Between the trimmed V and J ends, which lost 4 bases and 8 bases, there was a span of 16 bases. Germline V gives CDR1 SGHKS, CDR2 YYEKEE (reference sequence). The CDR3 covers 14 residues. CDR3: CASSKIQGSEPQHF. The CDR3 DNA follows: TGTGCCAGCAGCAAAATACAGGGAAGCGAGCCCCAGCATTTT.

The chain combines TRBV5-6 with TRBJ2-7; 8 bases agree with TRBD1. The V gene's germline CDR1 is SGHDT and CDR2 YYEEEE. The ends lost 4 bases at V and 7 bases at J; junction bases unmatched: 10. The CDR3 length is 14 residues. CDR3 nucleotide sequence: TGTGCCAGCAGCAGCGAGACAGGGGTGGGTGAGCAGTACTTC. This translates into CASSSETGVGEQYF.

This clone has more than one count but fewer than ten. The chain carries TRBV7-2 and TRBJ2-7; no definite D call. CDR1 is SGHTA, CDR2 FQGNSA, per germline. Trimming removed 1 base from V and 4 bases from J, with 8 bases in between. The CDR3 runs to 13 residues. CDR3 DNA: TGTGCCAGCAGCTTAGGACCTCGTTACGAGCAGTACTTC. Encoded protein: CASSLGPRYEQYF.

The chain links TRBV4-1 to TRBJ2-5, with D tentatively TRBD1 (5 bases). The germline CDR1 and CDR2 sequences are MGHRA and YSYEKL. Deletions cut 1 base from V and 6 bases from J, with 12 bases between. The CDR3 contains 14 residues. CDR3 in amino acids: CASSQAPRVQTQYF. For the CDR3, the DNA is TGCGCCAGCAGCCAAGCCCCCAGGGTGCAGACCCAGTACTTC.

This clone was recorded a few times. The chain uses TRBV5-5 and TRBJ2-3; 7 positions match TRBD2. The CDR3 sequence is 16 residues long. J gave up 5 bases and V 2 bases, and 11 bases lay outside the gene matches. From germline, CDR1 is SGHKS and CDR2 YYEKEE (reference sequence). CDR3 protein: CASSFSFAGAQDTQYF. The CDR3 bases are TGTGCCAGCAGCTTCTCCTTCGCGGGAGCCCAAGATACGCAGTATTTT. The variable domain in full, completed from reference TRBV5-5 and TRBJ2-3, reads DAGVTQSPTHLIKTRGQQVTLRCSPISGHKSVSWYQQVLGQGPQFIFQYYEKEERGRGNFPDRFSARQFPNYSSELNVNALLLGDSALYLCASSFSFAGAQDTQYFGPGTRLTVL.

The J gene is TRBJ2-1, the V gene TRBV14; the match to TRBD2 covers 8 bases. Germline loops: CDR1 SGHDN, CDR2 FVKESK. The CDR3 is 15 amino acids. Losses at the gene ends were 6 bases for V and 6 bases for J; bases not matched to a gene: 10. The CDR3 loop is CASSYRREVPNEQFF. The CDR3 coding sequence is TGTGCCAGCAGTTACAGGCGGGAGGTTCCCAATGAGCAGTTCTTC. The full variable domain, completed using reference TRBV14 and TRBJ2-1, is EAGVTQFPSHSVIEKGQTVTLRCDPISGHDNLYWYRRVMGKEIKFLLHFVKESKQDESGMPNNRFLAERTGGTYSTLKVQPAELEDSGVYFCASSYRREVPNEQFFGPGTRLTVL.

This clone was observed a single time. The V call is TRBV9, the J call TRBJ2-4, with 7 positions matching TRBD1. Germline-derived CDR1 and CDR2 are SGDLS and YYNGEE. Trimming removed 3 bases from V and 9 bases from J; junction bases left unmatched: 12. The CDR3 totals 15 residues. For the CDR3, the DNA is TGTGCCAGCAGCGCCACAGGGGCTCGAAGTGGCATTCAGTACTTC. Amino acid sequence: CASSATGARSGIQYF.

V gene TRBV28 combines with J gene TRBJ1-2, with TRBD1 identical over 11 bases. In germline, CDR1 is MDHEN, CDR2 SYDVKM. J lost 0 bases, V lost 4 bases, and 10 bases had no gene match. This CDR3 region has 18 residues. The CDR3 protein is CASSSRWDRGEANYGYTF. In nucleotides, the CDR3 is TGTGCCAGCAGTTCCAGGTGGGACAGGGGGGAAGCTAACTATGGCTACACCTTC.

The chain is built from TRBV5-1 and TRBJ2-5, with a weak D call TRBD2 (6 bases). The germline CDR1 and CDR2 sequences are SGHRS and YFSETQ. Trimming took off 4 bases at V and 5 bases at J, with 15 bases between the two ends. The CDR3 covers 14 residues. CDR3 sequence: CASSPSGTSETQYF. CDR3 DNA: TGCGCCAGCAGCCCCTCCGGGACTTCGGAGACCCAGTACTTC.

V and J are TRBV18 and TRBJ2-5; 7 nucleotides align to TRBD1. J was trimmed by 5 bases and V by 7 bases; bases with no gene match: 10. The CDR3 spans 14 residues. Germline CDR1 and CDR2: KGHSH and LQKENI. As DNA, the CDR3 is TGTGCCAGCTTCGGGACAGCTCAGCGGGAGACCCAGTACTTC. This translates into CASFGTAQRETQYF.

The chain has TRBV19 and TRBJ2-7, with 13 nucleotides matching TRBD2. The CDR3 runs 14 residues. Trimming took 3 bases from V and 6 from J; bases not matched to a gene: 2. Germline V lookup: CDR1 LNHDA, CDR2 SQIVND (reference sequence). The CDR3 here is CASSMGLAGIEQYF. CDR3 DNA: TGTGCCAGTAGTATGGGACTAGCGGGAATCGAGCAGTACTTC.

The chain uses TRBV6-1 and TRBJ2-7; D remains unclear. Germline CDR1 and CDR2: MNHNS and SASEGT. Trimming shortened V by 2 bases and J by 0 bases, and 11 bases separated the two germline ends. The CDR3 has 15 residues. CDR3 in amino acids: CASSEWVSFSYEQYF. The CDR3 coding sequence is TGTGCCAGCAGTGAATGGGTCAGCTTCTCCTACGAGCAGTACTTC.

The V and J genes are TRBV5-1 and TRBJ2-5; TRBD1 aligns across 8 bases. Germline values: CDR1 SGHRS, CDR2 YFSETQ. The V and J ends lost 6 bases and 4 bases, in that order; junction bases with no gene match: 14. The CDR3 length is 16 residues. CDR3 residues: CASNYAFGTGGETQYF. The CDR3 DNA is TGCGCCAGCAACTACGCGTTCGGGACAGGAGGAGAGACCCAGTACTTC. The whole variable domain, remainder taken from reference TRBV5-1 and TRBJ2-5, is KAGVTQTPRYLIKTRGQQVTLSCSPISGHRSVSWYQQTPGQGLQFLFEYFSETQRNKGNFPGRFSGRQFSNSRSEMNVSTLELGDSALYLCASNYAFGTGGETQYFGPGTRLLVL.

The rearrangement joins TRBV4-2 to TRBJ2-1, with 7 positions matching TRBD2. Germline V lookup: CDR1 LGHNA, CDR2 YNFKEQ. J gave up 3 bases and V 1 base, and 6 bases lay outside the gene matches. This CDR3 is built from 16 residues. For the CDR3, the DNA is TGTGCCAGCAGCCAAGGGACTAGGACGATCTACAATGAGCAGTTCTTC. It codes for CASSQGTRTIYNEQFF.

V usage is TRBV6-5 and J usage is TRBJ2-7; 8 nucleotides align to TRBD1. The V gene end was trimmed by 5 bases and the J gene end by 3 bases; junction bases not matched to a gene: 6. CDR3 length equals 14 residues. Germline loops: CDR1 MNHEY, CDR2 SVGAGI. The CDR3 reads CASSRTGRIYEQYF. CDR3 nucleotides: TGTGCCAGCAGTCGGACAGGGAGGATCTACGAGCAGTACTTC.

CDR3 nucleotides: TGTGCCAGCAGCTTAGCTAGCGGGAATACAGATACGCAGTATTTT. It is translated as CASSLASGNTDTQYF. The chain combines TRBV7-2 with TRBJ2-3; TRBD2 matches at 8 bases. Germline lookup yields CDR1 SGHTA and CDR2 FQGNSA. Trimming took 0 bases from V and 3 from J; bases not matched to a gene: 2. This CDR3 contains 15 residues.

This chain joins TRBV6-5 and TRBJ1-1; weak D call: TRBD1 (6 bases). Trimming shortened V by 6 bases and J by 2 bases, and 19 bases separated the two germline ends. The CDR3 consists of 16 residues. Germline V gene sequence: CDR1 MNHEY, CDR2 SVGAGI. CDR3 region: CASRYRTEYYNTEAFF. The CDR3 nucleotides are TGTGCCAGCAGATACAGGACAGAATATTATAACACTGAAGCTTTCTTT.